One and the same sample provided the 4 T cell receptor beta chains below, sequenced in a study of vaccination and CD4 T cells after COVID-19. Time point noted: late sampling 161 to 241 days after vaccination in three convalescent patients. Sample treatment: roughly 11-day PBMC culture with coronavirus spike peptide pools or control peptides (ViraFEST assay). CD4+ T cells that had been cultured provided DNA sequenced with the Oncomine TCR Beta short-read assay. TCRdb itself ran the PCR reads through MiXCR, one entry per CDR3 protein. The table includes 20,000 to 25,000 distinct CDR3 sequences, 43% detected once. What these receptors recognize is not known. The sample in question was CD4+ T cells from blood, cultured in vitro, obtained about 7 months after SARS-CoV-2 vaccination. The receptors originated from a human donor who had recovered from COVID-19.

V is TRBV20-1 and J is TRBJ2-1; possibly TRBD2 for D (6 bases). This CDR3 has 15 residues. The germline V gene has CDR1 DFQATT and CDR2 SNEGSKA (reference sequence). The V gene lost 1 base and the J gene lost 1 base, with 11 bases spanning the gap. CDR3 residues: CSARGGTTSYNEQFF. The CDR3 nucleotides read TGCAGTGCTAGAGGCGGGACCACGTCCTACAATGAGCAGTTCTTC.

This chain uses TRBV15 with TRBJ2-7, with D perhaps TRBD1 (6 bases). The germline V gene has CDR1 LNHNV and CDR2 YYDKDF (reference sequence). V lost 0 bases to trimming and J lost 4 bases, with 10 bases between them. CDR3 length: 14 residues. The chain's CDR3 is CATSRDNRAYEQYF. In nucleotides, the CDR3 is TGTGCCACCAGCAGAGATAACAGGGCGTACGAGCAGTACTTC.

Only one count was recorded for this clonotype. The chain recombines TRBV20-1 with TRBJ2-1; D not resolved. Germline V gene data show CDR1 as DFQATT and CDR2 as SNEGSKA (reference sequence). V was shortened by 2 bases and J by 1 base, with 12 bases between the two germline ends. The CDR3 contains 15 residues. The CDR3 nucleotides are TGCAGTGCTAGATCTGGGTCCCAATCCTACAATGAGCAGTTCTTC. Its protein is CSARSGSQSYNEQFF.

The chain's CDR3 is CASSLDAGGSKTQYF. The CDR3 DNA is TGTGCCAGCAGCTTAGACGCGGGAGGATCAAAGACCCAGTACTTC. This chain uses TRBV7-2 with TRBJ2-5; the match to TRBD2 covers 8 bases. The germline CDR1 and CDR2 sequences are SGHTA and FQGNSA. CDR3 length: 15 residues. V lost 1 base to trimming and J lost 6 bases; unmatched junction nucleotides: 7.